This T cell receptor beta chain was captured by sequencing in a study of cytomegalovirus exposure and HLA in healthy donors (dated 2017 in TCRdb). With regard to the full study: An earlier analysis of roughly 610 of the donors reported 250 to 300 Gb of sequence data and around 120 million unique TCR beta sequences obtained from about 179 million T cells. Rather than drawing on any new phenotypic data, the later analysis identified candidate immune exposures from TCR beta sequences and the way those sequences occurred across donors. In a later genetic analysis, genome-wide SNP genotypes for about 65% of the roughly 700 donors were used, and that subset was treated as a discovery cohort. Roughly 5 DR-DQ haplotypes were handled as single units for association and clustering because linkage in the cohort was strong. A separate validation cohort of roughly 130 different subjects was used in addition to the roughly 640-subject first cohort. To study patterns of TCR occurrence, a later analysis re-analyzed previously published TCR beta repertoires from several hundred donors and added high-resolution HLA genotyping. The number of typed donors differed by locus: about 620-640 for A, B, C, DRB1 and DQB1; approximately 530 for DQA1; some 590 for DPA1; and 450 to 480 for DPB1. The study combined high-throughput TCR immunosequencing, statistical association of individual TCRs with disease status, and machine learning to predict cytomegalovirus infection status. HLA typing covered class I and class II loci at four-digit resolution. Donor age, sex, ethnicity and CMV serostatus were collected together with the repertoire data. Every repertoire in the discovery cohort had been generated on one and the same sequencing platform. Among the roughly 400 genotyped donors, approximately 82% belonged to the genetic ancestry cluster associated with self-reported Caucasian donors. The study used immunosequencing to profile the T cell repertoires of some 600 subjects and linked those repertoires to cytomegalovirus serostatus. The study aimed to test whether signatures of past pathogen exposure could be identified by cataloging public T cell receptors. Among roughly 400 genotyped donors of the cohort, an average of approximately 240,000 unique TCR beta nucleotide sequences was sequenced per donor, of which about 18% were non-productive. About 300 gigabases of sequencing data and tens of millions of unique TCR sequences were included in an early release covering about 700 HLA-typed donors. To decide whether each TCR beta V gene segment behaved as functional or pseudogenic, an earlier analysis of 587 of the donors relied on high-throughput TCR beta sequencing.

Spanning cysteine to phenylalanine, the CDR3 consists of 16 amino acids. Only the CDR3 DNA stays, 48 bases, in frame from base 1. The germline V gene sets CDR1 to SGHRS and CDR2 to YFSETQ. Germline trimming amounts to 2 bases on V and 0 bases on J, with 1 as the count of junction bases outside the gene matches. Study-wide findings and limitations: Correlated functional status among segregating V segments might reflect linkage disequilibrium, but an unknown experimental factor could not be ruled out. In the study, about 150 TCR beta chains were listed as associated with cytomegalovirus. In a later analysis, HLA-associated TCR beta chains were found to be more clonally expanded and to have lower generation probabilities than equally common non-associated chains. Because the 87-base-pair reads could not distinguish some IMGT-functional V segments, including TRBV6-2 and TRBV6-3, those segments were excluded. HLA typing was unavailable for some donors at each locus, so association tests used only the typed subset. In an earlier analysis of around 500 of the donors, most TCR beta V segments appeared in productive rearrangements about 90% or about 30% of the time, broadly matching IMGT annotations. While some public TCRs were present in many individuals, most TCR sequences turned up only very rarely across donors. In a later analysis, several top co-occurrence clusters were reported to appear linked to parvovirus B19, influenza, CMV and Epstein-Barr virus. The cohort was sequenced for TCR beta chains only, and without alpha or paired-chain data the features that could be detected were limited. When HLA alleles, especially DR and DQ, strongly co-occurred, attributing TCR associations to individual alleles was difficult. Three of the identified cytomegalovirus-associated TCR beta chains were confirmed in vitro to be specific for cytomegalovirus antigens. The sequencing pipeline was judged likely to have produced a cluster of highly shared sequence variants as a technical artifact. A further reported finding was that TCR beta sequences accurately predicted the HLA-A and HLA-B alleles for most subjects in the first cohort. According to the authors, the approach could potentially be generalized to other disease states and immunological phenotypes. In a later analysis, TCR association rates were found to vary across HLA loci, with the most associated TCRs seen for DRB1 alleles and the fewest for HLA-C alleles. The classifier was reported to diagnose cytomegalovirus status with high specificity and sensitivity in both the original and validation cohorts. A later genetic analysis associated a missense DCLRE1C variant with V-gene and J-gene trimming of TCR beta chains, and an independent cohort replicated the association. According to a later genetic analysis, donors in an Asian-associated ancestry cluster had fewer N-insertions in productive TCRs than the approximately 610-donor mean. CMV serostatus was the only immune exposure information available for the cohort. At a false discovery rate of 0.05, a later analysis linked about 17,000 TCR beta sequences to specific HLA alleles. Presence/absence analyses assumed roughly uniform sequencing depth across donors, an assumption that may not hold. Most CMV-associated TCR beta chains appeared to be HLA-restricted in a later analysis, and the HLA associations seemed to be driven largely by CMV exposure. Because counts were too low, approximately 18 rarely observed V segments, including chromosome 9 orphons, were excluded from the earlier analysis of 587 of the donors.

Of note for this clone: Its antigen specificity is not known. No qualities accompany the bases; no much larger clone lies one base away. Different DNA sequences within this sample yield the same CDR3.

Libraries came from the immunoSEQ multiplex PCR assay. For the multiplex PCR, a mixture combining 60 forward primers for TCR Vbeta segments and 13 reverse primers for TCR Jbeta segments was used. A multiplex PCR assay on genomic DNA amplified the CDR3 region of rearranged TCR beta genes. Amplified TCR beta libraries were sequenced as 87-base-pair reads on the Illumina HiSeq System. Regarding the original processing steps: In a later analysis, tens of millions of unique TCR beta chains were counted across the 690 or so repertoires, and roughly 11 million of these chains were shared by at least two donors. To remove PCR and sequencing errors, raw reads were error-corrected and collapsed into unique sequences using a nearest-neighbor algorithm that merged closely related sequences. CDR3 sequences were aligned to IMGT reference sequences to assign V, D and J gene segments. For a sequence to be retained, at least a six-nucleotide match to both a V gene segment and a J gene segment was required. Rearrangements were classified as productive when the CDR3 lacked stop codons and remained in frame with V and J, and all other rearrangements were classified as non-productive. CDR3 was defined according to IMGT convention as the region running from the second conserved V-encoded cysteine to the conserved J-encoded phenylalanine. In an earlier analysis of 550 to 650 of the donors, sequences lacking an unambiguous match to a single V gene segment were excluded. An earlier analysis of a few hundred of the donors called V segments functional above 56.7% productive rearrangements and segregating when the between-donor standard deviation exceeded 5%. A statistical classification framework was built to diagnose cytomegalovirus status from the catalog of TCR beta chain sequences. A later analysis assigned V and J genes by comparing TCR nucleotide sequences with IMGT/GENE-DB human TR gene sequences. A later analysis assigned CDR3 sequences and most-parsimonious VDJ recombination scenarios with the TCRdist pipeline. In a later analysis, every TCR beta chain was defined by the combination of its CDR3 amino acid sequence and its V-gene family, and reads without a unique V-gene family were dropped. In a later analysis, 500 to 700 highly shared, low-generation-probability nucleotide sequences were removed to address suspected cross-contamination and a sequencing artifact. For each public chain, a later analysis derived a clonal expansion index from normalized ranks of inferred template counts within each repertoire. A later analysis computed generation probabilities with a VDJ recombination model fitted to out-of-frame rearrangements, and checked the results against IGoR. A later analysis scored TCR-TCR, TCR-HLA and TCR-CMV co-occurrence with hypergeometric tests, applying a repertoire-size bias correction to TCR pairs. False discovery rates were estimated in a later analysis by permuting HLA or CMV assignments 20 times. A later analysis grouped co-occurring TCRs with DBSCAN, adding TCRdist sequence similarity when clustering within HLA-allele-positive subsets. Repertoires with fewer than 30,000 or more than 120,000 public chains, plus five repertoires with anomalous nucleotide sharing, were excluded from co-occurrence clustering. As stored in TCRdb, this immuneACCESS dataset retains in-frame rearrangements with V and J assigned. A fraction of the clones does not appear; measured against another copy, unresolved V genes explain less than half of the discrepancy, and the remainder lacks a known reason. V, J and clone size derive from that table, while D and trimming were established from the DNA sequence. Counted in this sample were about 130,000 clones; about 77% of them appeared once. Of the sample, 1.2% falls within the top ten clones.

In total, roughly 710 healthy bone marrow donors made up the cohort. At the time of sampling, all cohort members were nominally healthy, though unrecorded immune exposures were likely present. The donor was CMV seronegative and was included in the group of 352 seronegative cohort members. A peripheral blood sample was collected from each donor, and TCR beta sequencing was performed on peripheral blood mononuclear cells. The Qiagen DNeasy Blood Extraction Kit was used to extract genomic DNA from the blood cell samples. The V and J segments used are TRBV5-1 and TRBJ2-1, with 11 middle bases fitting TRBD2. The source of this sequence is a man aged 50-59 years in good health and CMV-seronegative. The sequencing sample was made of PBMCs. The nucleotides are TGCGCCAGCAGCTTAACTAGCGGGAGCTCCTACAATGAGCAGTTCTTC. This yields the protein CASSLTSGSSYNEQFF.